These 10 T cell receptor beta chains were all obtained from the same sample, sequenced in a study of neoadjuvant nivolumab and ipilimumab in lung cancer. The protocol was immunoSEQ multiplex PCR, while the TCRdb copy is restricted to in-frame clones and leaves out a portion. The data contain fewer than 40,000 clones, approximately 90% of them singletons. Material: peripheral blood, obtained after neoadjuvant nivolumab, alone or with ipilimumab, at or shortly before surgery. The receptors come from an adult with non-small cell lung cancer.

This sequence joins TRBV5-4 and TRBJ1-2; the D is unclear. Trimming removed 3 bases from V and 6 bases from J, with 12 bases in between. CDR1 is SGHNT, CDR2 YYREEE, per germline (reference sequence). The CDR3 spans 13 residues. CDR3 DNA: TGTGCCAGCAGCTCCCCTAGACACGATGGCTACACCTTC. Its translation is CASSSPRHDGYTF.

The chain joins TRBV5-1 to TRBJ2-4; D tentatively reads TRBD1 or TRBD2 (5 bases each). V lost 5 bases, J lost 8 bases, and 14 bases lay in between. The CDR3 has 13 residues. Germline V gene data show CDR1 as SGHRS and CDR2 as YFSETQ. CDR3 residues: CASRERGADIQYF. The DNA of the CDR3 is TGCGCCAGCAGAGAGAGGGGCGCAGACATTCAGTACTTC. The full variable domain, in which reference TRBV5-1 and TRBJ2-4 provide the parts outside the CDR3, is KAGVTQTPRYLIKTRGQQVTLSCSPISGHRSVSWYQQTPGQGLQFLFEYFSETQRNKGNFPGRFSGRQFSNSRSEMNVSTLELGDSALYLCASRERGADIQYFGAGTRLSVL.

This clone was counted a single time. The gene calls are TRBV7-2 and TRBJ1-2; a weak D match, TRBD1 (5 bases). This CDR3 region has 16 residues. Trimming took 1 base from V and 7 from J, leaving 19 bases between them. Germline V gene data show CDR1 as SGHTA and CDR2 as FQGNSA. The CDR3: CASSLVGTSRVGGYTF. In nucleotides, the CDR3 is TGTGCCAGCAGCTTAGTGGGGACGTCCAGGGTGGGTGGCTACACCTTC. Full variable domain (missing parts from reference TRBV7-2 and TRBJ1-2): GAGVSQSPSNKVTEKGKDVELRCDPISGHTALYWYRQSLGQGLEFLIYFQGNSAPDKSGLPSDRFSAERTGGSVSTLTIQRTQQEDSAVYLCASSLVGTSRVGGYTFGSGTRLTVV.

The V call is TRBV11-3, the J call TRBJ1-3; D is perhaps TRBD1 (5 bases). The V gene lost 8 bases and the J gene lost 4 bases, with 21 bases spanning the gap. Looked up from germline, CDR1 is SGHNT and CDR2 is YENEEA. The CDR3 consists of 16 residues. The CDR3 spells CASHPLYWTRGNTIYF. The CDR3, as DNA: TGTGCCAGCCATCCACTTTATTGGACACGAGGAAACACCATATATTTT.

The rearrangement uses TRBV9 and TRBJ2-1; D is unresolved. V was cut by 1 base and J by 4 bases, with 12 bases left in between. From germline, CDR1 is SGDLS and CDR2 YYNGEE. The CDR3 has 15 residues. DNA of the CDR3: TGTGCCAGCAGCGTACTGTCGGGCCAATACAATGAGCAGTTCTTC. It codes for CASSVLSGQYNEQFF.

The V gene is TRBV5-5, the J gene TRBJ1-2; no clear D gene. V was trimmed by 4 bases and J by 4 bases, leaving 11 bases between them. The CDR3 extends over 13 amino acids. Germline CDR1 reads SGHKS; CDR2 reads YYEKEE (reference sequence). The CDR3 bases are TGTGCCAGCAGCCTGATTGGACCCTATGGCTACACCTTC. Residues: CASSLIGPYGYTF.

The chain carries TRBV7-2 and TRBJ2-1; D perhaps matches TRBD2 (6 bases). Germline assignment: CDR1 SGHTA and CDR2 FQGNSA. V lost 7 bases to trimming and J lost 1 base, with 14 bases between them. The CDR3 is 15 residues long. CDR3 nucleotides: TGTGCCAGCACCCTCTCGGGAGCGTCCTACAATGAGCAGTTCTTC. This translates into CASTLSGASYNEQFF. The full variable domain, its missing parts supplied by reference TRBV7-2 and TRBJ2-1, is GAGVSQSPSNKVTEKGKDVELRCDPISGHTALYWYRQSLGQGLEFLIYFQGNSAPDKSGLPSDRFSAERTGGSVSTLTIQRTQQEDSAVYLCASTLSGASYNEQFFGPGTRLTVL.

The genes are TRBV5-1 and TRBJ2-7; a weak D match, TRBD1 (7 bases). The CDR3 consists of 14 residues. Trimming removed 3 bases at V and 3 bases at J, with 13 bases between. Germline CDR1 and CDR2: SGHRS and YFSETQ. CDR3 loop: CASSWGAGGYEQYF. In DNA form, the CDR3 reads TGCGCCAGCAGCTGGGGGGCAGGGGGCTACGAGCAGTACTTC.

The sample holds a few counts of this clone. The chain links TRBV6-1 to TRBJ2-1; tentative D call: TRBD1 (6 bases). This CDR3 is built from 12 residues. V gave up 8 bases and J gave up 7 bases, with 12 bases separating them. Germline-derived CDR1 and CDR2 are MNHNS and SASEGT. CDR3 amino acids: CASEQGTNEQFF. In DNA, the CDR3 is TGTGCCAGCGAACAGGGTACGAATGAGCAGTTCTTC.

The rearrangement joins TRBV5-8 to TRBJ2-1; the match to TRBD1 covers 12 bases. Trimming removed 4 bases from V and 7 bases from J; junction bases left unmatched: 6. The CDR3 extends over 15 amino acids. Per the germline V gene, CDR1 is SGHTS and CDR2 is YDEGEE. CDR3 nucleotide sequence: TGTGCCAGCAGCGCGGGACAGGGGGCCCTTAATGAGCAGTTCTTC. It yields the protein CASSAGQGALNEQFF.